The rows below give T cell receptor beta chains drawn from one sample of a study of patients with pleural tuberculosis. A single record per CDR3 protein comes from TCRdb applying MiXCR to the reads. The top ten clones hold roughly 4% of a sample with 25,000 to 35,000 distinct CDR3 sequences, approximately 20% of them seen once. What was sequenced was peripheral blood. Source of these receptors: a human donor with pleural tuberculosis. Both conserved end residues are part of each CDR3. D genes are given only for firm matches. Only part of the rows carry a size: once, few, many, or a class if the clone is expanded.

>TRBV11-1|many|TRBJ2-7|NA
CASSHPDSPYEQYF
TGTGCCAGCAGCCATCCAGACTCCCCCTACGAGCAGTACTTC
>TRBV29-1|few|TRBJ2-7|NA
CSVEGLGHEQYF
TGCAGCGTTGAAGGTTTGGGTCACGAGCAGTACTTC
>TRBV5-1|many|TRBJ2-3|TRBD1
CASSQDRGSTDTQYF
TGCGCCAGCAGCCAGGACAGGGGGTCCACAGATACGCAGTATTTT
>TRBV10-3|NA|TRBJ1-1|TRBD1
CAISGTTGLNAEAFF
TGTGCCATCAGTGGGACGACAGGGCTGAACGCTGAAGCTTTCTTT
>TRBV20-1|many|TRBJ2-7|NA
CSARDRSWEQYF
TGCAGTGCTAGAGATCGTTCGTGGGAGCAGTACTTC
>TRBV20-1|many|TRBJ2-3|NA
CSARGATSTDTQYF
TGCAGTGCTAGAGGTGCCACTAGCACAGATACGCAGTATTTT
>TRBV7-6|medium-sized|TRBJ2-5|NA
CASSPEVDETQYF
TGTGCCAGCAGCCCTGAGGTTGACGAGACCCAGTACTTC
>TRBV2|many|TRBJ1-5|NA
CASSSRSRGNQPQHF
TGTGCCAGCAGCTCACGATCCCGTGGCAATCAGCCCCAGCATTTT
>TRBV27|once|TRBJ1-1|NA
CASSLRQGLNTEAFF
TGTGCCAGCAGTTTAAGGCAGGGTTTGAACACTGAAGCTTTCTTT
>TRBV7-9|many|TRBJ2-1|NA
CASSSGGDNEQFF
TGTGCCAGCAGTTCCGGAGGGGACAATGAGCAGTTCTTC
>TRBV4-1|many|TRBJ1-5|TRBD1
CASSRGTGADQPQHF
TGCGCCAGCAGCCGAGGGACAGGGGCGGATCAGCCCCAGCATTTT
>TRBV5-4|many|TRBJ2-1|TRBD1
CASSPGTVSYNEQFF
TGTGCCAGCAGTCCCGGGACAGTCTCCTACAATGAGCAGTTCTTC
>TRBV6-6|NA|TRBJ2-7|NA
CASITRGNPGSYEQYF
TGTGCCAGCATCACTAGGGGAAACCCGGGCTCCTACGAGCAGTACTTC
>TRBV20-1|NA|TRBJ2-1|TRBD1
CSASPMNRGVYNEQFF
TGCAGTGCTAGTCCTATGAACAGGGGCGTCTACAATGAGCAGTTCTTC
>TRBV6-1|NA|TRBJ2-7|NA
CASSPRLYEQYF
TGTGCCAGCAGTCCCAGACTCTACGAGCAGTACTTC
>TRBV15|many|TRBJ2-7|NA
CATSRVYYEQYF
TGTGCCACCAGCAGGGTCTACTACGAGCAGTACTTC
>TRBV28|many|TRBJ2-1|TRBD2
CASSSYEPLAGGYNEQFF
TGTGCCAGCAGTTCTTACGAACCGCTAGCGGGAGGTTACAATGAGCAGTTCTTC
>TRBV29-1|many|TRBJ2-5|NA
CSGTRQGGETQYF
TGCAGCGGCACTAGACAGGGAGGAGAGACCCAGTACTTC
>TRBV9|many|TRBJ1-5|NA
CASGEGDQPQHF
TGTGCCAGCGGGGAGGGGGATCAGCCCCAGCATTTT
>TRBV30|NA|TRBJ1-2|NA
CAWSSSGYTF
TGTGCCTGGAGCTCGAGTGGCTACACCTTC
>TRBV7-2|many|TRBJ1-2|TRBD1
CASSPAGGADYGYTF
TGTGCCAGCAGCCCCGCAGGGGGCGCTGACTATGGCTACACCTTC
>TRBV12-3/TRBV12-4|many|TRBJ1-2|TRBD1
CASGQETGVYGYTF
TGTGCCAGCGGTCAAGAGACAGGGGTCTATGGCTACACCTTC
>TRBV6-1|medium-sized|TRBJ1-5|NA
CASSERTGRGQPQHF
TGTGCCAGCAGTGAGCGGACCGGCCGGGGACAGCCCCAGCATTTT
>TRBV12-3/TRBV12-4|many|TRBJ2-3|NA
CASSLFTGIGADTQYF
TGTGCCAGCAGTTTATTCACAGGCATTGGGGCAGATACGCAGTATTTT
>TRBV12-3/TRBV12-4|many|TRBJ2-3|NA
CASSLVQGSTDTQYF
TGTGCCAGCAGTTTAGTGCAGGGCAGCACAGATACGCAGTATTTT